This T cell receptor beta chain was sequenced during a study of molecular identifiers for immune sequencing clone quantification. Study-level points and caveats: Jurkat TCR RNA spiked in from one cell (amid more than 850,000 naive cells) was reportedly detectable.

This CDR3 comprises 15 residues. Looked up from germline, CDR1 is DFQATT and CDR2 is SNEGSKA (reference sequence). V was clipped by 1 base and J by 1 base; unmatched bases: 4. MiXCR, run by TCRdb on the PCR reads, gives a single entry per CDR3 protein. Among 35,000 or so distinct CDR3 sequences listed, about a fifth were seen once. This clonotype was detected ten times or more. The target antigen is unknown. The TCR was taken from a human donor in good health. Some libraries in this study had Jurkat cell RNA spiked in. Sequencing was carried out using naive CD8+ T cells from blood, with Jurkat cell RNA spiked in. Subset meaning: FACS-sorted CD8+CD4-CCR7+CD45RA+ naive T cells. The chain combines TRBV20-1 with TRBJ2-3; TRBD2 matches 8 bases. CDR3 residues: CSARAWRGGTDTQYF. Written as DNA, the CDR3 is TGCAGTGCTAGAGCGTGGCGGGGGGGCACAGATACGCAGTATTTT.